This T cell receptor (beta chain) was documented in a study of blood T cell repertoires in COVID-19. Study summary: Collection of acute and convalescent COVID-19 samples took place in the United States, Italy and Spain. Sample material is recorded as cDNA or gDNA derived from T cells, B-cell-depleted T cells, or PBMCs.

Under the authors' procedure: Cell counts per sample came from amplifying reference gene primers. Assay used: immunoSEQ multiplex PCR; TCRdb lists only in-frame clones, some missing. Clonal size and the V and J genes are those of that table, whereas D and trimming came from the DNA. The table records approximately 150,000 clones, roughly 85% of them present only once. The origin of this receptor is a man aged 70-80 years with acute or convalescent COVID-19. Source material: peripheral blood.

The CDR3 bases are TGTGCCAGCGGAGGGGGACAGGGTAATGAAAAACTGTTTTTT. This encodes CASGGGQGNEKLFF. The genes are TRBV28 and TRBJ1-4; 9 bases are a match to TRBD1. The germline gives CDR1 MDHEN, CDR2 SYDVKM. V shed 8 bases and J 4 bases; nucleotides not matched to a gene: 5. This CDR3 contains 14 residues.